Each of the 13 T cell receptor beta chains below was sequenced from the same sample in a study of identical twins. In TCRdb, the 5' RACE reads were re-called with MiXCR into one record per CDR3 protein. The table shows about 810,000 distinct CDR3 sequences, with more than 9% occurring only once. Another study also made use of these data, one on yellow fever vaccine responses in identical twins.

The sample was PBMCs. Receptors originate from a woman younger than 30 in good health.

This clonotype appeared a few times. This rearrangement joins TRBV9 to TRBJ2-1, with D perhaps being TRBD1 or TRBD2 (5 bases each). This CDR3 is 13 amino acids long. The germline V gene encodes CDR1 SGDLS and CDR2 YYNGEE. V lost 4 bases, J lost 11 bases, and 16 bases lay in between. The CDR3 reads CASSTSRGTKQFF. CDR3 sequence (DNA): TGTGCCAGCAGCACCTCGAGGGGTACTAAGCAGTTCTTC.

The CDR3 DNA follows: TGTGCCAGCAGCCGGGGACAGGAGTCCTACGAGCAGTACGTC. Translation: CASSRGQESYEQYV. The rearrangement uses TRBV7-8 and TRBJ2-7; TRBD1 matches 8 bases. V lost 5 bases, J lost 1 base, and 4 bases stayed unmatched. The CDR3 has 14 residues. Per the germline V gene, CDR1 is SGHVS and CDR2 is FQNEAQ.

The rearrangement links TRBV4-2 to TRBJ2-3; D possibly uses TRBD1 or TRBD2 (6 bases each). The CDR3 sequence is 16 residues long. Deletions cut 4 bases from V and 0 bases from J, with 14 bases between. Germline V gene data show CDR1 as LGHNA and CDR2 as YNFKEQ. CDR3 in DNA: TGTGCCAGCAGCCTAGGGGGGCCAGTAAGCACAGATACGCAGTATTTT. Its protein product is CASSLGGPVSTDTQYF.

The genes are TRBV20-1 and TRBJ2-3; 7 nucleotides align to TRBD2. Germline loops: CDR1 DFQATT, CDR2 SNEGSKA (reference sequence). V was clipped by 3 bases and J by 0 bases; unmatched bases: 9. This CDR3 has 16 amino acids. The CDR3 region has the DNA TGCAGTGCTAGTTTACCGGGGGGACGCAGCACAGATACGCAGTATTTT. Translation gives CSASLPGGRSTDTQYF.

The DNA of the CDR3 is TGTGCCAGCAGCTCGGTGGTAGGGGCTAGCAATCAGCCCCAGCATTTT. Its translation: CASSSVVGASNQPQHF. The rearrangement uses TRBV7-2 and TRBJ1-5, with D possibly TRBD1 on 5 matching bases. Per the germline V gene, CDR1 is SGHTA and CDR2 is FQGNSA. The CDR3 length is 16 residues. The V end lost 4 bases, the J end lost 0 bases, and 13 bases lay between the germline ends.

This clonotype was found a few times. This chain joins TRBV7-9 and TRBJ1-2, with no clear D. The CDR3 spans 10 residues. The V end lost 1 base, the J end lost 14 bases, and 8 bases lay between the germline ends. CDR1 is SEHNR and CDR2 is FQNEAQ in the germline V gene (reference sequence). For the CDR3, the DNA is TGTGCCAGCAGCTTAGGGGCGGAAACCTTC. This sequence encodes CASSLGAETF.

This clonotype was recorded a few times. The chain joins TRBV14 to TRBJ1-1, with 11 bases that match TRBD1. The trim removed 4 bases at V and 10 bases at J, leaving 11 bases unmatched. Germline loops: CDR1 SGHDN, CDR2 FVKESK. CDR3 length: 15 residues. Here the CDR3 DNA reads TGTGCCAGCAGCCGGACCGCTGGGACAGGGGGGCGAGCTTTCTTT. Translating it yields CASSRTAGTGGRAFF.

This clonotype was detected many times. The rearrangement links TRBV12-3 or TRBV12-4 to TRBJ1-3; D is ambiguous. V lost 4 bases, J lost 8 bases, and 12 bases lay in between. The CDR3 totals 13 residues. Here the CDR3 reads CASSWNEGDTIYF. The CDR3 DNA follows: TGTGCCAGCAGTTGGAACGAGGGAGACACCATATATTTT.

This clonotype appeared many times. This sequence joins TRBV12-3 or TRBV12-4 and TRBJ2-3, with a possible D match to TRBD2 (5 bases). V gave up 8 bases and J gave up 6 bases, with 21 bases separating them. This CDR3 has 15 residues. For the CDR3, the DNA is TGTGCCAGCCGGGGTCGGAGACGTGCAGTCGATACGCAGTATTTT. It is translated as CASRGRRRAVDTQYF.

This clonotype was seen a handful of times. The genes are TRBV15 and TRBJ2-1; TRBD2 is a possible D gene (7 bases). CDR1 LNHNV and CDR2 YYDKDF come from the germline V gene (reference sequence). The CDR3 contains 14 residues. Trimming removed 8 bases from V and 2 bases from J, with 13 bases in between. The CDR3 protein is CATGGGSTYNEQFF. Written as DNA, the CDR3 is TGTGCCACCGGGGGCGGGAGCACCTACAATGAGCAGTTCTTC.

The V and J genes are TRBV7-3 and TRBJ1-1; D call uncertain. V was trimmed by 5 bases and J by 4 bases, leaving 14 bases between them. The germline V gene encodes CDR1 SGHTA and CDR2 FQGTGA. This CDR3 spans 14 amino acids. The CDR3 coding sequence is TGTGCCAGCAGCCCAACGGGGTTCGGCACTGAAGCTTTCTTT. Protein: CASSPTGFGTEAFF.

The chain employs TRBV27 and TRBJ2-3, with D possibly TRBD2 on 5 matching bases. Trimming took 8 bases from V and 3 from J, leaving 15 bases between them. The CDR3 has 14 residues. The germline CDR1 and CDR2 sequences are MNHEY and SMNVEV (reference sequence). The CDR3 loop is CASGGDYRTDTQYF. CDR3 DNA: TGTGCCAGCGGAGGAGACTACCGGACAGATACGCAGTATTTT.

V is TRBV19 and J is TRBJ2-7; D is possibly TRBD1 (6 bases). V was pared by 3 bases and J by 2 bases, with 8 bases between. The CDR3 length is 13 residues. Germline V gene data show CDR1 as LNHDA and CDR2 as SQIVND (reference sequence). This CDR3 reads CASSITGPYEQYF. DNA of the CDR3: TGTGCCAGTAGTATTACAGGGCCCTACGAGCAGTACTTC.